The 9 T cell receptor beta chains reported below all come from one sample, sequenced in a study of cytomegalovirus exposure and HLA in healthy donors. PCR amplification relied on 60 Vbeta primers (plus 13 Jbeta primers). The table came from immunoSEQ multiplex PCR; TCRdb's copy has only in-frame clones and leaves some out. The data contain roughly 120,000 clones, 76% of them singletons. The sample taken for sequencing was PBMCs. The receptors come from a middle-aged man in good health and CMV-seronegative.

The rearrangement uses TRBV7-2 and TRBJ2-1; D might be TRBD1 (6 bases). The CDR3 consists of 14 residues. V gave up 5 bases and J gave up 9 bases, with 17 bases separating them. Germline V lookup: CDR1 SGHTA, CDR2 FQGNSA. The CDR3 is CASSPQQGFTEQFF. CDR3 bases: TGTGCCAGCAGCCCCCAACAGGGCTTTACTGAGCAGTTCTTC.

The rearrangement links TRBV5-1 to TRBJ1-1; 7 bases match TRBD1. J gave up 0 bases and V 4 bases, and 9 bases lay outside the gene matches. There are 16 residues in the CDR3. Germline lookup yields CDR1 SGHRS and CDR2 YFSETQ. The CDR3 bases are TGCGCCAGCAGCGACAGGGTTCAGTCCATGAACACTGAAGCTTTCTTT. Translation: CASSDRVQSMNTEAFF. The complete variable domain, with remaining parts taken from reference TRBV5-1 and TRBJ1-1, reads KAGVTQTPRYLIKTRGQQVTLSCSPISGHRSVSWYQQTPGQGLQFLFEYFSETQRNKGNFPGRFSGRQFSNSRSEMNVSTLELGDSALYLCASSDRVQSMNTEAFFGQGTRLTVV.

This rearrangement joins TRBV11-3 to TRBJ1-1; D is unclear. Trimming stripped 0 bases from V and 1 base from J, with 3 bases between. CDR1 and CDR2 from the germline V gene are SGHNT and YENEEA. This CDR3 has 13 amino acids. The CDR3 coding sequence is TGTGCCAGCAGCTTAGACAGGAACACTGAAGCTTTCTTT. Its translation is CASSLDRNTEAFF. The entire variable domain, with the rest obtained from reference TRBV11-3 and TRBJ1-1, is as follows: EAGVVQSPRYKIIEKKQPVAFWCNPISGHNTLYWYLQNLGQGPELLIRYENEEAVDDSQLPKDRFSAERLKGVDSTLKIQPAELGDSAVYLCASSLDRNTEAFFGQGTRLTVV.

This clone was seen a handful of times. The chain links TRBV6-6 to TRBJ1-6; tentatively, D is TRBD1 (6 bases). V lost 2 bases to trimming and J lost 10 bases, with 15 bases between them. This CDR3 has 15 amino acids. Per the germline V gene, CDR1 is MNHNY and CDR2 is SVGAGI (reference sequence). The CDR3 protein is CASSYVRDQGSPLHF. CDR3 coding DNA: TGTGCCAGCAGTTACGTTCGGGACCAGGGGTCACCCCTCCACTTT.

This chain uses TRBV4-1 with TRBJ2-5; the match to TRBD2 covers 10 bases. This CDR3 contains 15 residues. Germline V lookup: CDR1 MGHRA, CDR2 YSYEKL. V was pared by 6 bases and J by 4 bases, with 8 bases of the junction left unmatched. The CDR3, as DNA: TGCGCCAGCAGTCTCGTCAGCGGGGGGGCAGAGACCCAGTACTTC. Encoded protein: CASSLVSGGAETQYF.

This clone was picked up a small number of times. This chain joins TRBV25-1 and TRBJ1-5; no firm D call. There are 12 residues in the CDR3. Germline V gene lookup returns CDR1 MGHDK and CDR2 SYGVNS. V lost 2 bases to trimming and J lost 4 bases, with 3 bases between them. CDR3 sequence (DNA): TGTGCCAGCAGTGAAGAGAATCAGCCCCAGCATTTT. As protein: CASSEENQPQHF.

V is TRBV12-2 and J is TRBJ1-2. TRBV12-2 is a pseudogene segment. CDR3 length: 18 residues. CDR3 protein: CASRSAGEALWFFYGYTF. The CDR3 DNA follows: TGTGCAAGTCGCTCCGCTGGCGAGGCTTTATGGTTCTTCTATGGCTACACCTTC.

Here the CDR3 reads CASSSLGVQETQYF. The CDR3 DNA reads as TGCGCCAGCAGCAGCCTCGGGGTCCAAGAGACCCAGTACTTC. The V gene is TRBV5-1, the J gene TRBJ2-5, with a tentative D call TRBD2 (5 bases). This CDR3 is built from 14 residues. Germline assignment: CDR1 SGHRS and CDR2 YFSETQ. V was cut by 4 bases and J by 1 base, with 11 bases left in between.

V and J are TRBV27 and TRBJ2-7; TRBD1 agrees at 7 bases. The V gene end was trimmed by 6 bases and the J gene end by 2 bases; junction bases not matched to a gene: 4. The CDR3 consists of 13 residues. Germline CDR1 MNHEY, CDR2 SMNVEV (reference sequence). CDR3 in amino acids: CASRLQGAYEQYF. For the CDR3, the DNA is TGTGCCAGCAGACTCCAGGGGGCCTACGAGCAGTACTTC.